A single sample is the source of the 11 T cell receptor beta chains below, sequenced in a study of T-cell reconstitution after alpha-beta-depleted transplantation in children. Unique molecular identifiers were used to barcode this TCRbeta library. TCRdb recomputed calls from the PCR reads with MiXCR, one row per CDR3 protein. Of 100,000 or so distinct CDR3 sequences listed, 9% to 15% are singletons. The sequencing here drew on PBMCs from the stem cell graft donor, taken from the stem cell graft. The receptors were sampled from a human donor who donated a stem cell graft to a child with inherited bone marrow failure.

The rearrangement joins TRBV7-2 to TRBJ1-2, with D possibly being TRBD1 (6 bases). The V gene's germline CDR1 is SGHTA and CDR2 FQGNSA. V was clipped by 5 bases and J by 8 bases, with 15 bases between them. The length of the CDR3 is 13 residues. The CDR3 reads CASSRRGGRGYTF. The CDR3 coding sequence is TGTGCCAGCAGCCGCAGAGGGGGGAGAGGCTACACCTTC.

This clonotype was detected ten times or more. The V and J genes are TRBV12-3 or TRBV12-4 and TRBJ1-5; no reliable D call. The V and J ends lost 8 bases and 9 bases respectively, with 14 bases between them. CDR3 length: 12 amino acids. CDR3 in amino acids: CASRKGWGPQHF. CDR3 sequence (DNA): TGTGCCAGCCGGAAAGGTTGGGGGCCCCAGCATTTT.

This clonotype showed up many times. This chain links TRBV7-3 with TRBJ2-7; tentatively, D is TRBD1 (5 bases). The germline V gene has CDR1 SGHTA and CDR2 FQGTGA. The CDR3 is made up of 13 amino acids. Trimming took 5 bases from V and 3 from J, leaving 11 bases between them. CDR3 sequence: CASSTGQGYEQYF. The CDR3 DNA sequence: TGTGCCAGCAGCACCGGGCAGGGCTACGAGCAGTACTTC.

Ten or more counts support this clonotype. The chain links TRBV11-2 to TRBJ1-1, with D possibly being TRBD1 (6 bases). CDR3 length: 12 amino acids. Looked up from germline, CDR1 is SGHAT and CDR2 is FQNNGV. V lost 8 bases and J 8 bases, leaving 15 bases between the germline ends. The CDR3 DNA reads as TGTGCCAGCGGAACCAACAGGGCAGAAGCTTTCTTT. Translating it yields CASGTNRAEAFF.

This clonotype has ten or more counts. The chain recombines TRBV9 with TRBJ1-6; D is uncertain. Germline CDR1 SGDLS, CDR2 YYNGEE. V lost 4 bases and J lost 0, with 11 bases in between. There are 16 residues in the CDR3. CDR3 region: CASSKKQSSYNSPLHF. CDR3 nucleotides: TGTGCCAGCAGCAAAAAACAGAGCTCCTATAATTCACCCCTCCACTTT.

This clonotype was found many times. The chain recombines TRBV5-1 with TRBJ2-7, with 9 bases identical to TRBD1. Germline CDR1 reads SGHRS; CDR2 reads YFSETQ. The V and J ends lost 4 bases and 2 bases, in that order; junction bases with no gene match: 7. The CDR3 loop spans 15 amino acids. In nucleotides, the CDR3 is TGCGCCAGCAGCCTCGGGACAGGGCCTCCCTACGAGCAGTACTTC. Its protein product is CASSLGTGPPYEQYF.

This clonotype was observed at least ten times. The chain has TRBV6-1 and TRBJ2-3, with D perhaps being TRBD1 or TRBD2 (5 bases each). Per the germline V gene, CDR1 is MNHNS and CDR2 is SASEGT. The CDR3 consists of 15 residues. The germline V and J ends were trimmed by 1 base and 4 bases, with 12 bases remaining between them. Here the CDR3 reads CASSEGWGWSDTQYF. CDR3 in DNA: TGTGCCAGCAGTGAAGGGTGGGGGTGGTCAGATACGCAGTATTTT.

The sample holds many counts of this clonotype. The CDR3 sequence is CSVLASYEQYF. The CDR3 region has the DNA TGCAGCGTTCTGGCATCCTACGAGCAGTACTTC. The chain combines TRBV29-1 with TRBJ2-7, with D uncertain. This CDR3 is built from 11 residues. Trimming removed 5 bases from V and 1 base from J, with 6 bases in between. CDR1 is SQVTM, CDR2 ANQGSEA, per germline.

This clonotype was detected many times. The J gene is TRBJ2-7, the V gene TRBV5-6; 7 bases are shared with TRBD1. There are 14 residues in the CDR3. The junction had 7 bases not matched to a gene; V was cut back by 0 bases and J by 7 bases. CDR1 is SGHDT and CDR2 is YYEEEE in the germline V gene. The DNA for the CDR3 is TGTGCCAGCAGCTTGGTTGAGGGGGCGCGGGAGCAGTACTTC. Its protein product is CASSLVEGAREQYF.

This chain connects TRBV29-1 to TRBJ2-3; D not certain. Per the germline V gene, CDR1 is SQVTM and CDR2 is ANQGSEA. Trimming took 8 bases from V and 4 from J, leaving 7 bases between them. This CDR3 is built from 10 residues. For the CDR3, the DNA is TGCAGCATCCAGTCAGATACGCAGTATTTT. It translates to CSIQSDTQYF.

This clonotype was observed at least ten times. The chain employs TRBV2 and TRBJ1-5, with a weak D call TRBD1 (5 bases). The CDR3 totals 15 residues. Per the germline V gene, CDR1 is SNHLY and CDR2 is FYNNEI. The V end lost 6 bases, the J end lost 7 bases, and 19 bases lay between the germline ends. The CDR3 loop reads CASSPGPVLGQPQHF. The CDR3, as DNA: TGTGCCAGCAGCCCGGGACCCGTCCTTGGGCAGCCCCAGCATTTT.